This is a list of T cell receptor beta chains from one sample in a study of OX40 agonist ivuxolimab in advanced cancers. Sequenced by immunoSEQ multiplex PCR; TCRdb stores in-frame clones only, minus some. The table shows some 80,000 clones, with roughly 90% occurring only once. The sample in question was CD4+ or CD8+ T cells sorted from blood, obtained in a trial of the OX40 agonist ivuxolimab. These receptors all come from an adult with an advanced solid tumor such as melanoma, head and neck, liver or kidney cancer. Each CDR3 is given with its conserved first and last residue.

V gene	CDR3 protein
TRBV5-1	CASSSGLAGGRTGELFF
TRBV4-1	CASSQGETAPPYGYTF
TRBV9	CASSAGTGGTIYGYTF
TRBV29-1	CSVDRSTGGNGYTF
TRBV5-5	CASSLSAREQAPLHF
TRBV6-1	CASFDPVNYYNEQFF
TRBV6-5	CASSYRPGTGDGYTF
TRBV18	CASSRLRDIDEAFF
TRBV6-1	CASRAEALGRYEQYF
TRBV30	CALGGQGVAYEQYF
TRBV7-3	CASSLQLTGELFF
TRBV4-1	CASSQEVSERPQHF
TRBV18	CASSPTLGEQYF
TRBV5-8	CASSLAWDTTEAFF
TRBV2	CASKPDGLYGYTF
TRBV6-5	CASIGTPNTEAFF
TRBV29-1	CSVESPGPNSYYEQYF
TRBV7-2	CASSFRRQSNEKLFF
TRBV9	CASSPVQWRAKNIQYF
TRBV6-1	CASSIDLSGANVLTF
TRBV30	CAWDSSNSQPQHF
TRBV9	CASSPSGGGGTEAFF
TRBV27	CASRRLSSYNEQFF
TRBV4-1	CASSLDRVTTDEQYF
TRBV5-8	CASGPGQTIQETQYF
TRBV2	CASRTGVGNEKLFF
TRBV7-2	CASSPRRSYEQYF